This T cell receptor (beta chain) originates from a study of shared clonotypes between healthy human individuals. Overall study results and limits: Sharing of clonotypes among donors was expected to vary with sequencing depth. Generation probability values for non-shared clonotypes were lower than those for clonotypes shared by all four donors.

Of note for this clone: What it recognizes is unknown.

CDR1 is MGHRA, CDR2 YSYEKL, per germline. This CDR3 has 16 residues. Trimming pared 3 bases from V and 4 bases from J, leaving 16 bases between. Naive CD8 isolation took CD45RO-negative cells positively selected for CCR7 and excluded terminally differentiated effector memory CD45RA+ cells. Each subset's genomic DNA was shared equally among a number of immunoSEQ plates. In the authors' methods: ImmunoSEQ yielded junction-only sequences lacking quality scores, so filtering differed. The repertoire was sequenced with immunoSEQ multiplex PCR; TCRdb's copy has only in-frame clones and lacks some. That table supplies the V and J calls and clone size; D and trimming were determined from the DNA. The sample includes about 680,000 clones, 92% of them seen just once.

This sequence originates from a man aged 30 to 45 in good health. Sequenced material: naive CD8+ T cells sorted from blood. The chain employs TRBV4-1 and TRBJ2-1; D possibly corresponds to TRBD1 (7 bases). The CDR3 DNA follows: TGCGCCAGCAGCCAGGATTTCAGGGGGGATTACAATGAGCAGTTCTTC. This translates into CASSQDFRGDYNEQFF.